This T cell receptor beta chain is drawn from a study of OX40 agonist ivuxolimab in advanced cancers. Study details: It was ivuxolimab, an agonistic anti-OX40 (CD134) antibody, that patients were treated with. Regarding the study as a whole: CD4+ and CD8+ blood T cells expanded clonally by week 6 at 0.1 to 3.0 mg/kg.

CDR3 size: 15 residues. Germline V gene data show CDR1 as LNHNV and CDR2 as YYDKDF (reference sequence). V was cut by 2 bases and J by 2 bases, with 12 bases left in between. Using immunoSEQ multiplex PCR, the repertoire was profiled, and TCRdb retains in-frame clones only, with some absent. Of 50,000 or so clones in the sample, roughly nine tenths were seen once. With baseline, cycle 4 day 1, and cycle 7 day 1 as timepoints, blood was sampled. Comment on this clone: Its target is not known.

The TCR comes from an adult with an advanced solid tumor such as melanoma, head and neck, liver or kidney cancer. V and J are TRBV15 and TRBJ1-1; no firm D call. This sample comprised CD4+ or CD8+ T cells sorted from blood, obtained in a trial of the OX40 agonist ivuxolimab. CDR3 sequence reads: CATSRPGEVNTEAFF. In nucleotides, the CDR3 is TGTGCCACCAGCAGACCCGGGGAGGTTAACACTGAAGCTTTCTTT. Using reference TRBV15 and TRBJ1-1 for the parts outside the CDR3, the full variable domain is DAMVIQNPRYQVTQFGKPVTLSCSQTLNHNVMYWYQQKSSQAPKLLFHYYDKDFNNEADTPDNFQSRRPNTSFCFLDIRSPGLGDTAMYLCATSRPGEVNTEAFFGQGTRLTVV.